These 15 T cell receptor beta chains originate from one sample sequenced in a study of blood T cell repertoires in COVID-19. The table came from immunoSEQ multiplex PCR; TCRdb's copy has only in-frame clones and leaves some out. The sample lists 120,000 or so clones, roughly 69% occurring once. Sequences were obtained from peripheral blood. The receptors come from a woman aged 70-85 years with acute or convalescent COVID-19.

The chain is built from TRBV27 and TRBJ1-6; 9 bases match TRBD1. The trim removed 3 bases at V and 8 bases at J, leaving 2 bases unmatched. CDR1 MNHEY and CDR2 SMNVEV come from the germline V gene (reference sequence). The CDR3 sequence is 14 residues long. The CDR3 spells CASSLRTGDSPLHF. DNA of the CDR3: TGTGCCAGCAGTTTGCGGACAGGGGATTCACCCCTCCACTTT.

The genes are TRBV27 and TRBJ1-5; 12 nucleotides align to TRBD1. CDR1 is MNHEY and CDR2 is SMNVEV in the germline V gene (reference sequence). The CDR3 sequence is 17 residues long. The V gene end was trimmed by 9 bases and the J gene end by 6 bases; junction bases not matched to a gene: 15. The CDR3 reads CASSGGTGGAGGQPQHF. DNA for the CDR3: TGTGCCAGTTCCGGCGGGACAGGGGGCGCAGGGGGTCAGCCCCAGCATTTT.

V is TRBV2 and J is TRBJ1-1, with D tentatively TRBD1 (5 bases). Germline-derived CDR1 and CDR2 are SNHLY and FYNNEI. Trimming took 4 bases from V and 6 from J, leaving 12 bases between them. This CDR3 spans 13 amino acids. Here the CDR3 DNA reads TGTGCCAGCAGTGGGGTAGCGGGGGCTGAAGCTTTCTTT. This sequence encodes CASSGVAGAEAFF.

The J gene is TRBJ2-1, the V gene TRBV2; TRBD2 might be the D (5 bases). The CDR3 has 14 amino acids. Germline lookup yields CDR1 SNHLY and CDR2 FYNNEI. Trimming stripped 6 bases from V and 0 bases from J, with 9 bases between. CDR3 DNA: TGTGCCAGCAGGGGAGTGAGCTCCTACAATGAGCAGTTCTTC. This gives the protein CASRGVSSYNEQFF.

This sequence joins TRBV6-5 and TRBJ1-6; D is unclear. Trimming took off 6 bases at V and 7 bases at J, with 13 bases between the two ends. The CDR3 consists of 14 residues. Germline assignment: CDR1 MNHEY and CDR2 SVGAGI. The CDR3 spells CASSPGIFNSPLHF. For the CDR3, the DNA is TGTGCCAGCAGCCCCGGGATTTTCAATTCACCCCTCCACTTT.

The chain links TRBV3-1 (or the pseudogene TRBV3-2) to TRBJ1-3; possible D gene TRBD1, 6 bases. This CDR3 has 14 amino acids. Germline loops: CDR1 LGHDT, CDR2 YNNKEL (reference sequence). Between the trimmed V and J ends, which lost 1 base and 4 bases, there was a span of 8 bases. CDR3 in DNA: TGTGCCAGCAGCCAAGCAGGGGAAGGAAACACCATATATTTT. This codes for CASSQAGEGNTIYF.

The V gene is TRBV23-1, the J gene TRBJ2-5; D might be TRBD2 (7 bases). TRBV23-1 carries the ORF label, with uncertain function. This CDR3 is 15 amino acids long. V dropped 5 bases and J dropped 7 bases, with 20 bases sitting between them. The CDR3 loop is CASSSGEGFLGTQYF. CDR3 bases: TGCGCCAGCAGTTCAGGGGAGGGGTTCCTTGGGACCCAGTACTTC.

V and J are TRBV28 and TRBJ1-6; 7 nucleotides agree with TRBD1. Trimming at V came to 6 bases and at J to 6 bases, leaving 14 bases not matched to a gene. The CDR3 is made up of 17 amino acids. In germline, CDR1 is MDHEN, CDR2 SYDVKM. The CDR3 DNA sequence: TGTGCCAGCAGCTACTCCCGACAGGGTAAAAGTAATTCACCCCTCCACTTT. This codes for CASSYSRQGKSNSPLHF. The variable domain in full, completed from reference TRBV28 and TRBJ1-6, reads DVKVTQSSRYLVKRTGEKVFLECVQDMDHENMFWYRQDPGLGLRLIYFSYDVKMKEKGDIPEGYSVSREKKERFSLILESASTNQTSMYLCASSYSRQGKSNSPLHFGNGTRLTVT.

The gene calls are TRBV5-4 and TRBJ2-7; the D is unclear. V shed 3 bases and J shed 2 bases, with 12 bases lying between them. The CDR3 extends over 14 amino acids. Per the germline V gene, CDR1 is SGHNT and CDR2 is YYREEE (reference sequence). CDR3 amino acids: CASSSYDLTYEQYF. Written as DNA, the CDR3 is TGTGCCAGCAGCTCCTATGATCTAACCTACGAGCAGTACTTC.

The chain employs TRBV2 and TRBJ2-7; 10 positions agree with TRBD1. Germline loops: CDR1 SNHLY, CDR2 FYNNEI. The CDR3 covers 15 residues. Trimming removed 4 bases from V and 4 bases from J; junction bases left unmatched: 7. The CDR3 DNA sequence: TGTGCCAGCAGTGCCATGGGACAGGGGATATACGAGCAGTACTTC. Translated, it gives CASSAMGQGIYEQYF.

This chain links TRBV24-1 with TRBJ2-5, with TRBD2 matching 8 bases. Germline loops: CDR1 KGHDR, CDR2 SFDVKD. The CDR3 totals 16 residues. The V gene end was trimmed by 1 base and the J gene end by 4 bases; junction bases not matched to a gene: 7. The CDR3 region is CATSDLGGAGGETQYF. Here the CDR3 DNA reads TGTGCCACCAGTGATTTAGGAGGGGCGGGAGGAGAGACCCAGTACTTC.

V gene TRBV5-1 combines with J gene TRBJ1-1, with D possibly matching TRBD1 (6 bases). V gave up 7 bases and J gave up 6 bases, with 13 bases separating them. Germline V gene lookup returns CDR1 SGHRS and CDR2 YFSETQ. CDR3 length: 12 residues. The CDR3 DNA reads TGCGCCAGCGGGGGACACCATGCTGAAGCTTTCTTT. Translated, it gives CASGGHHAEAFF.

This clone is a singleton in its sample. CDR3 loop: CASSLGNQGTEAFF. The CDR3 nucleotides read TGTGCCAGCAGCTTAGGGAACCAGGGGACTGAAGCTTTCTTT. The chain carries TRBV7-6 and TRBJ1-1; TRBD1 is a possible D gene (6 bases). V was shortened by 1 base and J by 5 bases, with 11 bases between the two germline ends. Germline lookup yields CDR1 SGHVS and CDR2 FNYEAQ. The CDR3 loop spans 14 amino acids. Based on the CDR3 plus reference TRBV7-6 and TRBJ1-1, the full variable domain is GAGVSQSPRYKVTKRGQDVALRCDPISGHVSLYWYRQALGQGPEFLTYFNYEAQQDKSGLPNDRFSAERPEGSISTLTIQRTEQRDSAMYRCASSLGNQGTEAFFGQGTRLTVV.

This clone showed up just once. The chain is built from TRBV3-1 (or the pseudogene TRBV3-2) and TRBJ1-6; D is ambiguous. The CDR3 has 13 amino acids. CDR1 is LGHDT and CDR2 is YNNKEL in the germline V gene (reference sequence). V lost 0 bases, J lost 10 bases, and 7 bases lay in between. CDR3 coding DNA: TGTGCCAGCAGCCAAGATCCGGGGTCACCCCTCCACTTT. This encodes CASSQDPGSPLHF.

The V and J genes are TRBV9 and TRBJ2-7; 10 positions match TRBD2. CDR3 length: 14 amino acids. Germline CDR1 and CDR2: SGDLS and YYNGEE. The V gene end was trimmed by 4 bases and the J gene end by 11 bases; junction bases not matched to a gene: 12. The CDR3 reads CASSPDVAGGVKYF. The DNA of the CDR3 is TGTGCCAGCAGCCCCGATGTAGCGGGAGGAGTAAAGTACTTC.